What follows are 10 T cell receptor beta chains derived from one specimen sequenced in a study of blood T cells in healthy people across ages. The second PCR ran roughly 6 to 12 cycles with a sample-barcoded 5' primer and J-beta primers. TCRdb independently ran MiXCR on the 5' RACE reads; one entry per CDR3 protein. In the table there are some 1.6 million distinct CDR3 sequences, about 35% of which are singletons. The sample was blood. These receptors were taken from a woman in her twenties or thirties in good health.

The V and J genes are TRBV2 and TRBJ1-6; TRBD1 matches at 11 bases. The length of the CDR3 is 15 residues. Trimming cost V 6 bases and J 7 bases; bases outside gene matches: 5. Germline CDR1 and CDR2: SNHLY and FYNNEI. CDR3 sequence reads: CASRKGTGGNSPLHF. CDR3 coding DNA: TGTGCCAGCAGGAAGGGGACAGGGGGAAATTCACCCCTCCACTTT. Complete variable domain (other parts from reference TRBV2 and TRBJ1-6): EPEVTQTPSHQVTQMGQEVILRCVPISNHLYFYWYRQILGQKVEFLVSFYNNEISEKSEIFDDQFSVERPDGSNFTLKIRSTKLEDSAMYFCASRKGTGGNSPLHFGNGTRLTVT.

This clonotype was seen only a few times. This chain joins TRBV9 and TRBJ2-3; 7 bases align to TRBD1. V gave up 5 bases and J gave up 3 bases; unmatched junction bases: 12. The length of the CDR3 is 16 residues. Germline CDR1 reads SGDLS; CDR2 reads YYNGEE. The CDR3 spells CASREVAPGGTDTQYF. DNA for the CDR3: TGTGCCAGCAGAGAGGTCGCGCCAGGGGGAACAGATACGCAGTATTTT.

This clonotype was seen a handful of times. The J gene is TRBJ2-1, the V gene TRBV7-9, with 11 positions matching TRBD2. The ends lost 0 bases at V and 6 bases at J; junction bases unmatched: 1. The CDR3 length is 15 residues. Per the germline V gene, CDR1 is SEHNR and CDR2 is FQNEAQ (reference sequence). In DNA, the CDR3 is TGTGCCAGCAGCTTAGCCGGGACTAGCGGCAATGAGCAGTTCTTC. Its translation is CASSLAGTSGNEQFF.

The chain has TRBV18 and TRBJ2-7; 13 bases map to TRBD2. Per germline, CDR1 KGHSH and CDR2 LQKENI. The ends lost 2 bases at V and 6 bases at J; junction bases unmatched: 4. The CDR3 is 15 amino acids. In DNA form, the CDR3 reads TGTGCCAGCTCACCAATGACTAGCGGGAGGTTCGAGCAGTACTTC. Translation gives CASSPMTSGRFEQYF.

This clonotype was seen ten or more times. The V gene is TRBV20-1, the J gene TRBJ2-7, with 7 positions matching TRBD2. The CDR3 contains 15 residues. From germline, CDR1 is DFQATT and CDR2 SNEGSKA (reference sequence). The ends lost 0 bases at V and 0 bases at J; junction bases unmatched: 5. CDR3 sequence (DNA): TGCAGTGCTAGAGATCTAGCGGTGAGCTCCTACGAGCAGTACTTC. It translates to CSARDLAVSSYEQYF.

The rearrangement uses TRBV6-6 and TRBJ2-7, with 8 bases aligning to TRBD2. Germline CDR1 MNHNY, CDR2 SVGAGI (reference sequence). The CDR3 has 16 residues. Trimming took 7 bases from V and 2 from J; bases not matched to a gene: 13. The CDR3 region is CASIGISAGGTYEQYF. The CDR3 DNA is TGTGCCAGCATAGGTATCTCGGCGGGGGGAACCTACGAGCAGTACTTC.

This clonotype was observed many times. The CDR3 nucleotides read TGCAGCGTTGACGGGTCCTCCTCCTACGAGCAGTACTTC. It is translated as CSVDGSSSYEQYF. The chain is built from TRBV29-1 and TRBJ2-7; D is unresolved. CDR1 and CDR2 (germline): SQVTM, ANQGSEA. With 3 bases removed from V and 0 bases from J, the gap between germline ends came to 9 bases. The length of the CDR3 is 13 residues.

The sample holds one count of this clonotype. The chain couples TRBV7-8 to TRBJ2-1; 12 bases match TRBD2. Losses at the gene ends were 5 bases for V and 7 bases for J; bases not matched to a gene: 12. This CDR3 region has 17 residues. CDR1 is SGHVS, CDR2 FQNEAQ, per germline. CDR3 DNA sequence: TGTGCCAGCAGCCGATATCTAGCGGGAGGGCCTTCAAATGAGCAGTTCTTC. Protein product: CASSRYLAGGPSNEQFF.

This clonotype was observed a handful of times. The chain employs TRBV20-1 and TRBJ2-3; D is perhaps TRBD2 (7 bases). This CDR3 is built from 14 residues. V was shortened by 3 bases and J by 0 bases, with 10 bases between the two germline ends. The germline V gene encodes CDR1 DFQATT and CDR2 SNEGSKA (reference sequence). The CDR3 region is CSASGGPSTDTQYF. DNA for the CDR3: TGCAGTGCTAGCGGGGGGCCTAGCACAGATACGCAGTATTTT.

CDR3 sequence (DNA): TGTGCCAGCTCCCCAGGGATCGACTATGGCTACACCTTC. Protein product: CASSPGIDYGYTF. The rearrangement uses TRBV18 and TRBJ1-2; weak D call: TRBD1 (5 bases). The CDR3 has 13 amino acids. The V end was cut by 6 bases, the J end by 3 bases, with 11 bases between. Germline CDR1 KGHSH, CDR2 LQKENI.